This TCR beta chain was recorded in a study of blood T cell repertoires in COVID-19. Study-wide background: Specimens from acute and convalescent COVID-19 originated in the United States, Italy and Spain. From T cells, B-cell-depleted T cells, or PBMCs came the material, which was cDNA or gDNA.

Per the original methods: Estimated nucleated cell counts came from reference gene primer amplification. The assay was immunoSEQ multiplex PCR, and TCRdb's table has in-frame clones only and misses some. Clone size and the V and J calls come from that table; the DNA yielded D and trimming. Of 150,000 to 200,000 clones listed, around 88% are singletons. CDR1 is SGHTS, CDR2 YDEGEE, per germline. V lost 1 base and J lost 0, with 14 bases in between. This CDR3 region has 18 residues. Sequencing used peripheral blood. The chain uses TRBV5-8 and TRBJ2-6; TRBD1 might be the D (5 bases). The clonotype was recovered from a woman aged 25 to 39 with acute or convalescent COVID-19. Here the CDR3 reads CASSLTGHRLSGANVLTF. Written as DNA, the CDR3 is TGTGCCAGCAGCTTGACCGGACACCGACTCTCTGGGGCCAACGTCCTGACTTTC.